A selection of T cell receptor beta chains follows, all from one sample in a study of blood T cells in healthy people across ages. Using its own MiXCR run on the 5' RACE reads, TCRdb lists one record per CDR3 protein. The table includes hundreds of thousands of distinct CDR3 sequences, over 45% detected once. Sequencing was performed on blood. The receptors were gathered from a young man in good health. The CDR3 runs from the conserved cysteine through the conserved F or W.

V gene: TRBV12-3/TRBV12-4; CDR3 protein: CASSWGVEMNTEAFF
V gene: TRBV7-2; CDR3 protein: CASSLGFAEPTDTQYF
V gene: TRBV11-2; CDR3 protein: CASSLGVLTGELFF
V gene: TRBV4-2; CDR3 protein: CASGQDKQGGSYEQYF
V gene: TRBV27; CDR3 protein: CASSLLRTGIYEQYF
V gene: TRBV20-1; CDR3 protein: CSARDLRGLAGGAAETQYF
V gene: TRBV20-1; CDR3 protein: CSARDYRGVSYNSPLHF
V gene: TRBV2; CDR3 protein: CASSVRGFGTRETQYF
V gene: TRBV28; CDR3 protein: CASSSDEQFF
V gene: TRBV20-1; CDR3 protein: CSARGTGSTLYGYTF
V gene: TRBV7-2; CDR3 protein: CASSLSASGRGGWYNEQFF
V gene: TRBV7-6; CDR3 protein: CASSLGWDLTSGRRDTQYF
V gene: TRBV10-3; CDR3 protein: CAISLSGSLSNEQFF
V gene: TRBV29-1; CDR3 protein: CSVGRAGQGEQYF
V gene: TRBV6-5; CDR3 protein: CASGDRLRETQYF
V gene: TRBV7-2; CDR3 protein: CASSSRQGAGELFF
V gene: TRBV7-2; CDR3 protein: CASTRTNNEQFF
V gene: TRBV7-2; CDR3 protein: CASSKSGSGTDTQYF
V gene: TRBV20-1; CDR3 protein: CSARQEGQGFDQPQHF
V gene: TRBV6-5; CDR3 protein: CASSYGDRGWYDYGYTF
V gene: TRBV20-1; CDR3 protein: CSARGLPAGGYTF
V gene: TRBV5-1; CDR3 protein: CASSPTGDFYNEQFF
V gene: TRBV10-3; CDR3 protein: CAISVRWDTHYGYTF